The clone carrying this TCR beta chain was counted between two and nine times. Its matching antigen is unknown. This sample was taken from a study of T cell repertoires in cytomegalovirus infection. Study context: Public TCR beta signatures indicated both CMV infection and matching HLA type. Findings of the study overall: The ex vivo response was dominated by HLA-C-restricted CMV-specific TCR beta clonotypes. CMV carriers having the relevant HLA were flagged by cumulative public TCR beta family frequency.

TCRdb re-analysed the reads in MiXCR, keeping a single row per CDR3 protein. Altogether over 150,000 distinct CDR3 sequences are present, 17% being singletons, with the ten largest covering 25%. The TCR sequence derives from a human donor in good health (CMV status not recorded). Some clones in this sample may be carry-over from other donors' samples. Material for sequencing was CD8+ T cells from PBMCs.

The CDR3 nucleotides are TGTGCCAGCAGTGAAGCCTCTAGTAACCATCAAGAGACCCAGTACTTC. It encodes CASSEASSNHQETQYF. J is TRBJ2-5 and V is TRBV6-1; D unresolved. Germline V gene data show CDR1 as MNHNS and CDR2 as SASEGT. V was pared by 0 bases and J by 2 bases, with 13 bases between. This CDR3 region has 16 residues.